A selection of T cell receptor beta chains follows, all from one sample in a study of blood T cell repertoires in COVID-19. Sequenced by immunoSEQ multiplex PCR; TCRdb stores in-frame clones only, minus some. This table holds under 350,000 clones, around 86% found once. The sample was PBMCs or T cells enriched from blood (not recorded which). The origin of the receptors is a woman aged 40 to 50 with acute COVID-19. Each CDR3 is given with its conserved first and last residue. Each record gives: V gene, clone size, J gene, D gene, CDR3 DNA, CDR3 protein. A D gene is named only where the DNA matches it firmly. The size of a clone is reported for some rows only, either as once, few or many, or as a class for expanded clones.

TRBV10-3	NA	TRBJ2-5	TRBD2	TGTGCCATCAGTACAGGGACTAGCGCCCTCGGGGAGACCCAGTACTTC	CAISTGTSALGETQYF
TRBV11-2	NA	TRBJ2-7	NA	TGTGCCAGCAGCCTATTGGGGGCCTCCTACGAGCAGTACTTC	CASSLLGASYEQYF
TRBV20-1	NA	TRBJ1-2	NA	TGCAGTGCTAGTTTGCGGGGATACTCTAATGGCTACACCTTC	CSASLRGYSNGYTF
TRBV9	NA	TRBJ2-3	TRBD2	TGTGCCAGCAGCGGTAGCGGGATCAGCACAGATACGCAGTATTTT	CASSGSGISTDTQYF
TRBV5-1	NA	TRBJ2-7	NA	TGCGCCAGCAGCTACCCGACAGGCTTCTCCTACGAGCAGTACTTC	CASSYPTGFSYEQYF
TRBV3-1/TRBV3-2	NA	TRBJ1-6	NA	TGTGCCAGCAGCCAAGCTGGGGGGGGTAATTCACCCCTCCACTTT	CASSQAGGGNSPLHF
TRBV5-8	NA	TRBJ1-2	TRBD1	TGTGCCAGCAGCTTACCGGGACAGGGCCGAAACTATGGCTACACCTTC	CASSLPGQGRNYGYTF
TRBV5-6	NA	TRBJ1-2	NA	TGTGCCAGCAGCCCGACCGCCCAGGTCGGCTACACCTTC	CASSPTAQVGYTF
TRBV19	NA	TRBJ1-5	NA	TGTGCCAGTAGTACCCTGGGCGGGGGCCGCTATCAGCCCCAGCATTTT	CASSTLGGGRYQPQHF
TRBV18	NA	TRBJ1-1	TRBD1	TGTGCCAGCTCGAATCTCCGACAGGGGGTTGGCACTGAAGCTTTCTTT	CASSNLRQGVGTEAFF
TRBV7-8	NA	TRBJ1-2	NA	TGTGCCAGCAGCTTAGGTAGCGGCTATGGCTACACCTTC	CASSLGSGYGYTF
TRBV19	NA	TRBJ1-1	NA	TGTGCCAGTAGTACCCCTTTTCGGGGGATTGAAGCTTTCTTT	CASSTPFRGIEAFF
TRBV29-1	few	TRBJ1-1	NA	TGCAGCGTTGTTTGGTCCAGGGCGGACGGAGCTTTCTTT	CSVVWSRADGAFF
TRBV5-6	NA	TRBJ2-1	NA	TGTGCCAGCAGGGATCGACAGACCGATAAGCAGTTCTTC	CASRDRQTDKQFF
TRBV18	once	TRBJ1-4	TRBD1	TGTGCCAGCTCACCGACAGGGATTAATGAAAAACTGTTTTTT	CASSPTGINEKLFF
TRBV5-1	NA	TRBJ2-3	NA	TGCGCCAGCAGCTTGGCTTTGCAGGGCACAGATACGCAGTATTTT	CASSLALQGTDTQYF
TRBV30	NA	TRBJ1-1	TRBD1	TGTGCCTGGAGTTTTCCCGGGACAGGGTCTATGGGGGCTTTCTTT	CAWSFPGTGSMGAFF
TRBV2	NA	TRBJ2-3	TRBD2	TGTGCCAGCAGACTGATAGCGGGAGGGTTCGCAGATACGCAGTATTTT	CASRLIAGGFADTQYF
TRBV6-5	NA	TRBJ2-1	NA	TGTGCCAGCACAACTGCTCATTCGGGTGAGCAGTTCTTC	CASTTAHSGEQFF
TRBV7-9	NA	TRBJ1-1	NA	TGTGCCAGCAGCTCCCCAACCATCGGGTCGGGTCCGAACACTGAAGCTTTCTTT	CASSSPTIGSGPNTEAFF
TRBV2	NA	TRBJ1-3	NA	TGTGCCAGCAGTGGCAGGGTTTTCGGAAACACCATATATTTT	CASSGRVFGNTIYF
TRBV5-6	once	TRBJ1-2	TRBD1	TGTGCCAGCAGCAAGACGGCGGTACAGGGGAGCTATGGCTACACCTTC	CASSKTAVQGSYGYTF
TRBV21-1	NA	TRBJ2-7	NA	TGTGCCAGCAGCCCGCACAGGGCCCCCTACGAGCAGTACTTC	CASSPHRAPYEQYF
TRBV19	once	TRBJ1-5	TRBD1	TGTGCCAGTAGTAAGGGGACAGGGGCGATTAATAGCAATCAGCCCCAGCATTTT	CASSKGTGAINSNQPQHF
TRBV5-4	NA	TRBJ2-2	NA	TGTGCCAGCAGCGTAAGCTTAGCCGGGGAGCTGTTTTTT	CASSVSLAGELFF
TRBV6-1	NA	TRBJ1-5	TRBD1	TGTGCCAGCAGTGAAGCGGGGGGACAGTCATGGAAGCCCCAGCATTTT	CASSEAGGQSWKPQHF
TRBV2	NA	TRBJ2-1	TRBD2	TGTGCCAGCAGTGGGGGGGGTAGCGGGAGACGCGGAGAGCAGTTCTTC	CASSGGGSGRRGEQFF